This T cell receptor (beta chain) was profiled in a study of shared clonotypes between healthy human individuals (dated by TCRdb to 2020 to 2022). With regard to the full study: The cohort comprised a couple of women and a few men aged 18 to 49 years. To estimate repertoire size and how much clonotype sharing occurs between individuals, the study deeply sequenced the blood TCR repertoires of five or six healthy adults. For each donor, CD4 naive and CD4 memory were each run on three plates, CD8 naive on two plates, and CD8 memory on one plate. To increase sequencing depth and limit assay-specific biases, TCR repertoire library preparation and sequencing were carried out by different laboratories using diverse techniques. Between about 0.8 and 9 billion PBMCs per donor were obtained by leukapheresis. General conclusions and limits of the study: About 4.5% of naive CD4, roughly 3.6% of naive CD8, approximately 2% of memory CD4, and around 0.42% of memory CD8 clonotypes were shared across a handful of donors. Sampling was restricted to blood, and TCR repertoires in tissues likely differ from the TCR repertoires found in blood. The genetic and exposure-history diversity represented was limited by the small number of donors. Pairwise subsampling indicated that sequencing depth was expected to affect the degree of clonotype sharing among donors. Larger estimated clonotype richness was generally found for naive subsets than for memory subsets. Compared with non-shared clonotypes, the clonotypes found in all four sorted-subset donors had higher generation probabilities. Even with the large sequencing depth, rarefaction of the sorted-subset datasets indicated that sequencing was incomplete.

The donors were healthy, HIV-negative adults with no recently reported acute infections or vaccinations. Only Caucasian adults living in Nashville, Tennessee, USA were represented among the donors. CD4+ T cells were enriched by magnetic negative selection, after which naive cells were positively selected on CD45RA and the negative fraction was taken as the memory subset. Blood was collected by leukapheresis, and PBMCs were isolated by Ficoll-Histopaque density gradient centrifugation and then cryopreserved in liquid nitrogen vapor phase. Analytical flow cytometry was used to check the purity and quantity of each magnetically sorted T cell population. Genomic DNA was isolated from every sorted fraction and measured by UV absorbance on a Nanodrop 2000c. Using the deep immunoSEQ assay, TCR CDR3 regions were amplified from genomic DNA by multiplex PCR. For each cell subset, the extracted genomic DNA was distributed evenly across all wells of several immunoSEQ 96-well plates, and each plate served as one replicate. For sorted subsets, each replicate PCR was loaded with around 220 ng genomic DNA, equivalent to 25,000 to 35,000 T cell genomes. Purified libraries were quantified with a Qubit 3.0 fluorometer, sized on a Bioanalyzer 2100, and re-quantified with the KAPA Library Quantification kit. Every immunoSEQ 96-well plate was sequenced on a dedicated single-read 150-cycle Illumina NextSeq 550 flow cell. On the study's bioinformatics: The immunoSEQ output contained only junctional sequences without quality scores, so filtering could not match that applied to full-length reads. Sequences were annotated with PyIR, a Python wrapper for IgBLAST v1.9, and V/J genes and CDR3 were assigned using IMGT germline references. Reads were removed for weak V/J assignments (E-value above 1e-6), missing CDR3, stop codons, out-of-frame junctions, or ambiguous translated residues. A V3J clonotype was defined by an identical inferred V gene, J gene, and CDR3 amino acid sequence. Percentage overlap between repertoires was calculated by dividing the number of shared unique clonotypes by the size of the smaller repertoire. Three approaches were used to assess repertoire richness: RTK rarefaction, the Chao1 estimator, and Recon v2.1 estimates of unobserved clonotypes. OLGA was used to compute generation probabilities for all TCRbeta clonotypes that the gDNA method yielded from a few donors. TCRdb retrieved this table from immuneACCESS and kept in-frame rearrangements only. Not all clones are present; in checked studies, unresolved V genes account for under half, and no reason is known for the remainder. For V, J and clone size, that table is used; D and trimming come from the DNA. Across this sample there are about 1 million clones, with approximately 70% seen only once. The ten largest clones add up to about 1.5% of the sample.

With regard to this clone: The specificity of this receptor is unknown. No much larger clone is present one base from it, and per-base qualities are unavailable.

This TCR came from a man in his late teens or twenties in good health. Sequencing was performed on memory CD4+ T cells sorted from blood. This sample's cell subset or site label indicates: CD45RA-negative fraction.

The nucleotide sequence is TGTGCCAGCAGTGAAGCAGGGAAGGGCCACTACGAGCAGTACTTC. Its translation reads: CASSEAGKGHYEQYF. The chain couples TRBV2 to TRBJ2-7; a confident D gene designation cannot be given. Via the germline V gene, CDR1 is SNHLY and CDR2 FYNNEI. The CDR3 spans 15 residues, from the cysteine through the phenylalanine. The entry retains the CDR3 DNA only, 45 bases that are in frame from base 1. V is clipped by 0 bases and J by 3 bases, and the sequence between their germline boundaries is 12 bases long.